The 19 T cell receptor beta chains in this list originate from one sample, sequenced in a study of OX40 agonist ivuxolimab in advanced cancers. Assay: immunoSEQ multiplex PCR; the TCRdb copy retains only in-frame clones and omits some. The sample includes fewer than 60,000 clones, roughly 77% seen only once; the top ten take nearly 0.7%. The sample here was CD4+ or CD8+ T cells sorted from blood, taken in a trial of the OX40 agonist ivuxolimab. Receptor source: an adult with an advanced solid tumor such as melanoma, head and neck, liver or kidney cancer.

The J gene is TRBJ1-5, the V gene TRBV28, with 9 nucleotides matching TRBD1. CDR1 is MDHEN, CDR2 SYDVKM, per germline. V was pared by 9 bases and J by 6 bases, with 9 bases of the junction left unmatched. CDR3 length: 14 amino acids. DNA for the CDR3: TGTGCCAGTGGAAGGACAGGGGACAGTCAGCCCCAGCATTTT. It codes for CASGRTGDSQPQHF.

The gene calls are TRBV5-1 and TRBJ2-3; TRBD2 aligns across 8 bases. V gave up 4 bases and J gave up 5 bases; unmatched junction bases: 3. The CDR3 covers 13 residues. Looked up from germline, CDR1 is SGHRS and CDR2 is YFSETQ. In DNA form, the CDR3 reads TGCGCCAGCAGCAAACGGGAGGGAGATACGCAGTATTTT. Translation: CASSKREGDTQYF.

The chain recombines TRBV11-2 with TRBJ2-5, with 9 nucleotides matching TRBD1. The CDR3 totals 15 residues. Germline loops: CDR1 SGHAT, CDR2 FQNNGV. V lost 2 bases to trimming and J lost 5 bases; unmatched junction nucleotides: 6. CDR3 amino acids: CASSLRTDRGETQYF. CDR3 nucleotides: TGTGCCAGCAGCTTACGAACCGACAGGGGGGAGACCCAGTACTTC.

The CDR3 reads CASTGIAGTDTQYF. In nucleotides, the CDR3 is TGTGCCAGTACGGGAATAGCCGGCACAGATACGCAGTATTTT. This chain uses TRBV19 with TRBJ2-3; D may be TRBD2 (5 bases). Germline lookup yields CDR1 LNHDA and CDR2 SQIVND (reference sequence). This CDR3 region has 14 residues. Between the trimmed V and J ends, which lost 7 bases and 1 base, there was a span of 12 bases.

V is TRBV7-8 and J is TRBJ1-2, with TRBD1 as a possible D gene (5 bases). The CDR3 sequence is 14 residues long. Germline V gene data show CDR1 as SGHVS and CDR2 as FQNEAQ. V gave up 4 bases and J gave up 6 bases, with 15 bases separating them. The CDR3 DNA follows: TGTGCCAGCAGCTCTGGGACGGGCGGGGATGGCTACACCTTC. It specifies CASSSGTGGDGYTF.

This chain uses TRBV6-6 with TRBJ1-2; a possible D gene is TRBD1 (6 bases). Looked up from germline, CDR1 is MNHNY and CDR2 is SVGAGI (reference sequence). The CDR3 has 11 amino acids. V was cut by 2 bases and J by 12 bases, with 10 bases left in between. The CDR3 bases are TGTGCCAGCAGTTACGAGGGGGGGAACACCTTC. This codes for CASSYEGGNTF.

This chain links TRBV21-1 with TRBJ1-4. TRBV21-1 is a pseudogene segment. The CDR3 is 17 residues long. Here the CDR3 reads CASSKGASAGASEKLFF. The CDR3 bases are TGTGCCAGCAGCAAAGGGGCGTCCGCGGGGGCCAGTGAAAAACTGTTTTTT.

This rearrangement joins TRBV28 to TRBJ1-5, with TRBD1 matching over 10 bases. The CDR3 covers 15 residues. V gave up 4 bases and J gave up 4 bases; unmatched junction bases: 4. Germline V gene sequence: CDR1 MDHEN, CDR2 SYDVKM. CDR3 sequence reads: CASSSPGQGNQPQHF. CDR3 DNA sequence: TGTGCCAGCAGTTCCCCGGGACAGGGGAATCAGCCCCAGCATTTT. Drawing the rest from reference TRBV28 and TRBJ1-5, the complete variable domain is DVKVTQSSRYLVKRTGEKVFLECVQDMDHENMFWYRQDPGLGLRLIYFSYDVKMKEKGDIPEGYSVSREKKERFSLILESASTNQTSMYLCASSSPGQGNQPQHFGDGTRLSIL.

J is TRBJ2-7 and V is TRBV6-1, with D possibly TRBD1 on 6 matching bases. The ends were cut back, 2 bases at V and 0 bases at J, with 14 bases in the middle. The CDR3 has 16 amino acids. Germline V lookup: CDR1 MNHNS, CDR2 SASEGT. The CDR3 region has the DNA TGTGCCAGCAGTGAACGCCAGGGGCTGAGCTCCTACGAGCAGTACTTC. This translates into CASSERQGLSSYEQYF.

The chain recombines TRBV11-3 with TRBJ1-1; no reliable D call. Germline loops: CDR1 SGHNT, CDR2 YENEEA. The CDR3 runs 11 residues. The V and J ends lost 6 bases and 0 bases respectively, with 2 bases between them. In nucleotides, the CDR3 is TGTGCCAGCAGGTTGAACACTGAAGCTTTCTTT. It is translated as CASRLNTEAFF.

The V gene is TRBV6-6, the J gene TRBJ2-7; TRBD2 might be the D (5 bases). Germline CDR1 is MNHNY and CDR2 is SVGAGI (reference sequence). The CDR3 loop spans 11 amino acids. The ends were cut back, 2 bases at V and 6 bases at J, with 5 bases in the middle. Written as DNA, the CDR3 is TGTGCCAGCAGTTACGCGGGCGAGCAGTACTTC. It encodes CASSYAGEQYF.

This rearrangement joins TRBV6-6 to TRBJ2-7; 10 nucleotides align to TRBD1. The CDR3 has 15 amino acids. Germline V CDR1 and CDR2: MNHNY, SVGAGI (reference sequence). After removal of 5 bases from V and 3 bases from J, the junction contained 7 bases not matched to a gene. The CDR3 spells CASSHRGQGNYEQYF. The CDR3 bases are TGTGCCAGCAGTCACAGGGGACAGGGGAACTACGAGCAGTACTTC.

This clone is medium-sized in the sample. The rearrangement links TRBV11-2 to TRBJ1-1; D not certain. The germline CDR1 and CDR2 sequences are SGHAT and FQNNGV. CDR3 size: 14 residues. V was shortened by 5 bases and J by 7 bases, with 17 bases between the two germline ends. The CDR3 sequence: CASSRGRTSLEAFF. CDR3 in DNA: TGTGCCAGCAGCCGAGGCCGGACGTCCCTTGAAGCTTTCTTT.

V usage is TRBV5-1 and J usage is TRBJ2-7; 9 nucleotides align to TRBD1. Unmatched junction bases numbered 4, after V lost 4 bases and J lost 2 bases. Germline lookup yields CDR1 SGHRS and CDR2 YFSETQ. The CDR3 totals 14 residues. Written as DNA, the CDR3 is TGCGCCAGCAGCATTAGACAGGGGGCCTACGAGCAGTACTTC. It translates to CASSIRQGAYEQYF.

The V and J genes are TRBV5-1 and TRBJ1-6; 10 bases line up with TRBD1. The V gene end was trimmed by 5 bases and the J gene end by 7 bases; junction bases not matched to a gene: 6. This CDR3 region has 15 residues. The germline CDR1 and CDR2 sequences are SGHRS and YFSETQ. CDR3: CASSLDRGSNSPLHF. The CDR3 DNA reads as TGCGCCAGCAGTCTGGACAGGGGGAGCAATTCACCCCTCCACTTT.

V and J are TRBV5-1 and TRBJ2-5; no definite D call. The germline V gene has CDR1 SGHRS and CDR2 YFSETQ. The V end was cut by 7 bases, the J end by 4 bases, with 8 bases between. The CDR3 is made up of 11 amino acids. The CDR3 coding sequence is TGCGCCAGCGGCCTTCGAGAGACCCAGTACTTC. Its protein product is CASGLRETQYF.

The chain carries TRBV5-1 and TRBJ1-6; 9 bases fit TRBD1. The CDR3 runs to 15 residues. Trimming at V came to 4 bases and at J to 7 bases, leaving 6 bases not matched to a gene. Per the germline V gene, CDR1 is SGHRS and CDR2 is YFSETQ. CDR3 in DNA: TGCGCCAGCAGCCCAGGGGACAGGGACAATTCACCCCTCCACTTT. It codes for CASSPGDRDNSPLHF.

The V call is TRBV18, the J call TRBJ2-7; a weak D match, TRBD2 (5 bases). Germline-derived CDR1 and CDR2 are KGHSH and LQKENI. This CDR3 has 13 amino acids. The V end lost 6 bases, the J end lost 2 bases, and 11 bases lay between the germline ends. The CDR3 region is CASSPGRAYEQYF. DNA for the CDR3: TGTGCCAGCTCCCCGGGAAGGGCCTACGAGCAGTACTTC.

V and J are TRBV4-1 and TRBJ2-5; 7 nucleotides line up with TRBD1. The CDR3 is 16 residues long. Germline values: CDR1 MGHRA, CDR2 YSYEKL. The junction had 5 bases not matched to a gene; V was cut back by 1 base and J by 0 bases. For the CDR3, the DNA is TGCGCCAGCAGCCAAGCGTCAGGGGGAAACCAAGAGACCCAGTACTTC. Encoded protein: CASSQASGGNQETQYF.